This TCR beta chain was sequenced in a study of blood T cell repertoires in COVID-19. Clones were sequenced by immunoSEQ multiplex PCR, and TCRdb holds only the in-frame ones, with some missing. Of tens of thousands of clones in the sample, less than 85% are singletons; the top ten hold 16%. Per the germline V gene, CDR1 is SGHVS and CDR2 is FQNEAQ. CDR3 length equals 18 residues. V shed 1 base and J shed 0 bases, with 18 bases lying between them. Material for sequencing was peripheral blood. The V and J genes are TRBV7-8 and TRBJ1-2; a weak D match, TRBD1 (6 bases). The receptor was derived from a man between 65 and 85 years old with active or convalescent COVID-19. In nucleotides, the CDR3 is TGTGCCAGCAGCTTAGAGGGGGGGAGGACAGTCTCTAACTATGGCTACACCTTC. Its translation is CASSLEGGRTVSNYGYTF. The full variable domain, with the rest looked up from reference TRBV7-8 and TRBJ1-2, is GAGVSQSPRYKVAKRGQDVALRCDPISGHVSLFWYQQALGQGPEFLTYFQNEAQLDKSGLPSDRFFAERPEGSVSTLKIQRTQQEDSAVYLCASSLEGGRTVSNYGYTFGSGTRLTVV.